These T cell receptor beta chains were read from a single sample in a study of blood T cell repertoires in COVID-19. TCRdb's copy holds only in-frame clones and misses some; the assay was immunoSEQ multiplex PCR. The sample includes some 170,000 clones, 75% to 85% of them seen just once. The sample taken for sequencing was peripheral blood. Source of these receptors: a human donor in a cohort sampled during active COVID-19. CDR3s include the opening cysteine and the closing phenylalanine or tryptophan. A D gene is named only where the DNA matches it firmly. For some rows the clone size is stated as once, few or many, or as a class when expanded; others skip it.

J,D,size,V,DNA,CDR3
TRBJ2-7,TRBD1,.,TRBV7-6,TGTGCCAGCAGCTTCCAGGGGGCCCACGAGCAGTACTTC,CASSFQGAHEQYF
TRBJ2-1,TRBD2,.,TRBV4-3,TGCGCCAGCAGCCAAGTTACTAGCGGAGGGAATGAGCAGTTCTTC,CASSQVTSGGNEQFF
TRBJ1-1,TRBD1,.,TRBV2,TGTGCCAGCAGGCAACGTGGGACAGGGGATGAGAACACTGAAGCTTTCTTT,CASRQRGTGDENTEAFF
TRBJ2-5,TRBD1,.,TRBV7-9,TGTGCCAGCAGCTTTACAGGGGGCGAAGAGACCCAGTACTTC,CASSFTGGEETQYF
TRBJ2-5,.,.,TRBV10-1,TGCGCCAGCAGTGACGGAGAGACCCAGTACTTC,CASSDGETQYF
TRBJ2-7,.,.,TRBV9,TGTGCCAGCAGCCGTACCCCGAGTAGCTACGAGCAGTACTTC,CASSRTPSSYEQYF
TRBJ2-7,.,.,TRBV7-2,TGTGCCAGCAGCTTAGATGACGGGGCGGGGGAGCAGTACTTC,CASSLDDGAGEQYF
TRBJ2-2,.,.,TRBV9,TGTGCCAGCAGCGTTAAAGGGGCTATCGGGGAGCTGTTTTTT,CASSVKGAIGELFF
TRBJ1-1,.,once,TRBV10-3,TGTGCCATCAGTGAGGTAGGACCAAGGGGCGGCACTGAAGCTTTCTTT,CAISEVGPRGGTEAFF
TRBJ1-1,.,.,TRBV5-1,TGCGCCAGCCACTTGCCCGGGGTTTCGAACACTGAAGCTTTCTTT,CASHLPGVSNTEAFF
TRBJ2-5,.,.,TRBV5-1,TGCGCCAGCAGCTTGTTTTCGGCAGGACAAGAGACCCAGTACTTC,CASSLFSAGQETQYF
TRBJ2-3,TRBD2,.,TRBV29-1,TGCAGCGCCAGCCCCGGGACTATTCGGTCAGATACGCAGTATTTT,CSASPGTIRSDTQYF
TRBJ1-5,.,.,TRBV2,TGTGCCAGCAAGGGGGACGGCAATCAGCCCCAGCATTTT,CASKGDGNQPQHF